This T cell receptor (beta chain) derives from a study of a mutant IDH1 vaccine in newly diagnosed glioma. Study-level background: Vaccines were first given 4-6 weeks after radiotherapy alone, or with temozolomide cycles. Previous treatment comprised radiotherapy, temozolomide, or both, mostly both.

Stated time point: week 47, end of study. Vaccination used 300 ug of mutant IDH1 20-mer peptide per dose, with topical imiquimod. Of note for this clone: No antigen is known for it.

Per germline, CDR1 SGHTA and CDR2 FQGNSA. This CDR3 contains 13 residues. V gave up 6 bases and J gave up 0 bases, with 8 bases separating them. Only in-frame clones appear in the TCRdb table, and some are missing; sequencing was by immunoSEQ multiplex PCR. Seen here are 50,000 to 65,000 clones, roughly 61% observed once, and the top ten hold 4.8%. This clonotype was obtained from a man aged 40-55 years with glioma. Some clones in this sample may be carry-over from other donors' samples. Sequencing was performed on peripheral blood mononuclear cells (PBMCs), taken from a glioma patient whose treatment included an IDH1 peptide vaccine. This sequence joins TRBV7-2 and TRBJ1-1; D may be TRBD1 (5 bases). DNA of the CDR3: TGTGCCAGCAGACGGGGGGTGAACACTGAAGCTTTCTTT. Its translation: CASRRGVNTEAFF.